The clone carrying this TCR beta chain was detected many times. The CDR3 is 15 amino acids. Germline V lookup: CDR1 MNHEY, CDR2 SVGEGT. V was cut by 6 bases and J by 1 base, with 15 bases left in between. RNA transcripts served as the template for amplifying TCR beta CDR3 regions. The TCR CDR3 was amplified in a first-round RT-PCR using the HTBI primer set. Each CDR3 protein is one row after TCRdb ran MiXCR on the multiplex PCR reads. The data hold approximately 420,000 distinct CDR3 sequences, with about 13% observed a single time. The data belong to a study of T cells in Graves' hyperthyroidism and ophthalmopathy. Thyroid ultrasound, orbital computed tomography, clinical symptoms, and serum thyroxine and TRAb underpinned diagnoses.

Material for sequencing was blood. The clonotype was recovered from a woman under 30 with Graves' hyperthyroidism. The V call is TRBV6-2 or TRBV6-3, the J call TRBJ1-1, with a tentative D call TRBD1 (5 bases). CDR3 loop: CASSLSMTENTEAFF. The CDR3 region has the DNA TGTGCCAGCAGCCTTTCGATGACAGAGAACACTGAAGCTTTCTTT.